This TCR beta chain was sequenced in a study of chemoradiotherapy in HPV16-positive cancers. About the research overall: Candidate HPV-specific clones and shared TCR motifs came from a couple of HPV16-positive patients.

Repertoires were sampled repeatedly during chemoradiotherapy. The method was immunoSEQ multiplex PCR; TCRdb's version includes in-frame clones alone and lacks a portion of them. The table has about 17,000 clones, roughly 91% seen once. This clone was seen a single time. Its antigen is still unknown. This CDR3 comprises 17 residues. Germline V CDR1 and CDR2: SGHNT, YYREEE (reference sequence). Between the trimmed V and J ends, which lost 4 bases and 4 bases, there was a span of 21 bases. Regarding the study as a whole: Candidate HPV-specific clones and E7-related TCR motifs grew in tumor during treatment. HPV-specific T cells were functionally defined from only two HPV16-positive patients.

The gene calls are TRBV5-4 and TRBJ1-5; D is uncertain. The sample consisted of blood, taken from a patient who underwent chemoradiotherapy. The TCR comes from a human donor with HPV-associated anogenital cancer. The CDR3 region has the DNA TGTGCCAGCAGCCAGGAGGAGTCTATCCAGAGTAATCAGCCCCAGCATTTT. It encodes CASSQEESIQSNQPQHF.